The 26 T cell receptor beta chains reported below all come from one sample, sequenced in a study of T cells after yellow fever vaccination (dated by TCRdb to about 2019). The treatment or condition label for this specimen denotes: live attenuated yellow fever vaccine strain. The library was prepared using 5' RACE. This sample was sequenced with an Illumina NovaSeq 6000. Through fastp at Q25 and MiXCR, TCRdb rebuilt clones from the public reads, retaining in-frame beta chains. Entries are consolidated by CDR3 protein sequence, retaining the most common genes and DNA. This sample is represented by about 170,000 distinct CDR3 sequences; roughly 9.6% of them were singletons. Roughly a third of the sample is held by the ten biggest clonotypes. Sequenced here: CD8+ T cells sorted from PBMCs, sampled 15 days after the yellow fever booster vaccination. The receptors shown here come from a man aged 18 to 29 who received the YFV17D yellow fever vaccine.

In its sample, this clonotype was seen a few times. V usage is TRBV7-2 and J usage is TRBJ2-3; D not resolved. The CDR3 is 14 residues long. Germline V gene sequence: CDR1 SGHTA, CDR2 FQGNSA. V lost 5 bases and J lost 1, with 10 bases in between. In nucleotides, the CDR3 is TGTGCCAGCAGCGTAGGGCAGGGCACAGATACGCAGTATTTT. Its protein is CASSVGQGTDTQYF.

There are a few counts of this clonotype. The chain couples TRBV2 to TRBJ2-7; unclear D gene. Germline V gene sequence: CDR1 SNHLY, CDR2 FYNNEI. Trimming cost V 1 base and J 3 bases, with 1 base left between them. CDR3 size: 11 residues. The CDR3 region is CASSEDYEQYF. The CDR3 region has the DNA TGTGCCAGCAGTGAAGACTACGAGCAGTACTTC.

This clonotype has just a few counts. The chain couples TRBV7-2 to TRBJ2-1, with 8 bases lining up with TRBD2. The germline gives CDR1 SGHTA, CDR2 FQGNSA. This CDR3 has 16 residues. V shed 6 bases, J shed 6 bases, and the junction held 13 bases outside the gene matches. This chain's CDR3 is CASRDKTGGAFNEQFF. DNA of the CDR3: TGTGCCAGCAGAGATAAGACGGGGGGGGCGTTCAATGAGCAGTTCTTC.

This clonotype was seen many times. V usage is TRBV6-2 or TRBV6-3 and J usage is TRBJ2-6; D unresolved. Germline V lookup: CDR1 MNHEY, CDR2 SVGEGT. This CDR3 region has 15 residues. Trimming left V 2 bases short and J 0 bases short, with 5 bases between. The CDR3: CASSYIFSGANVLTF. CDR3 DNA: TGTGCCAGCAGTTACATCTTCTCTGGGGCCAACGTCCTGACTTTC.

The rearrangement joins TRBV18 to TRBJ1-2; 9 nucleotides align to TRBD1. The CDR3 consists of 15 residues. Per germline, CDR1 KGHSH and CDR2 LQKENI. V was pared by 5 bases and J by 10 bases, with 14 bases of the junction left unmatched. In nucleotides, the CDR3 is TGTGCCAGCTCAGCGGGGACAGGGACCCTCGCCGCCTACACCTTC. Its protein is CASSAGTGTLAAYTF.

The chain couples TRBV21-1 to TRBJ2-3; TRBD2, the table's D call, was not compared with the DNA. TRBV21-1 is flagged as a pseudogene. CDR3 length: 15 amino acids. As DNA, the CDR3 is TGTGCCAGCAGCAACGGGCGGGCCCACCCTAATTGTACGTATTTT. Its protein product is CASSNGRAHPNCTYF.

This chain joins TRBV7-9 and TRBJ1-4; weak D call: TRBD1 (5 bases). The CDR3 extends over 15 amino acids. In germline, CDR1 is SEHNR, CDR2 FQNEAQ (reference sequence). Trimming removed 5 bases from V and 8 bases from J, with 18 bases in between. This chain's CDR3 is CASSHPTGEGEKLFF. CDR3 bases: TGTGCCAGCAGCCATCCCACGGGGGAAGGGGAAAAACTGTTTTTT.

The V gene is TRBV7-9, the J gene TRBJ2-2; D remains ambiguous. The CDR3 length is 13 residues. V was shortened by 8 bases and J by 0 bases, with 7 bases between the two germline ends. The V gene's germline CDR1 is SEHNR and CDR2 FQNEAQ (reference sequence). CDR3 bases: TGTGCCAGCGGTGGTCCGAACACCGGGGAGCTGTTTTTT. Its protein is CASGGPNTGELFF.

This clonotype turned up a few times. The chain joins TRBV6-5 to TRBJ2-3; 8 nucleotides align to TRBD2. V dropped 0 bases and J dropped 7; count of bases not matched to a gene: 12. Germline lookup yields CDR1 MNHEY and CDR2 SVGAGI. The length of the CDR3 is 17 residues. CDR3 in DNA: TGTGCCAGCAGTTACTCTATACCGGGACTAGGTTTATATACGCAGTATTTT. This translates into CASSYSIPGLGLYTQYF.

The V gene is TRBV13, the J gene TRBJ2-7; the match to TRBD1 covers 9 bases. The germline V gene encodes CDR1 PRHDT and CDR2 FYEKMQ (reference sequence). J gave up 2 bases and V 2 bases, and 1 base lay outside the gene matches. CDR3 length equals 14 residues. The CDR3 reads CASSLHRGPYEQYV. CDR3 in DNA: TGTGCCAGCAGCTTACACAGGGGGCCCTACGAGCAGTACGTC.

This clonotype was detected ten times or more. The chain carries TRBV2 and TRBJ2-2; D unclear. With 2 bases removed from V and 3 bases from J, the gap between germline ends came to 7 bases. The CDR3 covers 14 residues. From germline, CDR1 is SNHLY and CDR2 FYNNEI. CDR3 bases: TGTGCCAGCAGTGAAAGGGCGTACACCGGGGAGCTGTTTTTT. This gives the protein CASSERAYTGELFF.

This clonotype was detected only a few times. The junction does not match germline at one end; this may be a read error. The CDR3: CATSDTQTGSIVF. CDR3 bases: TGTGCCACCAGTGACACGCAGACAGGGAGCATCGTCTTC. The chain joins TRBV24-1 to TRBJ2-1; 7 bases agree with TRBD1. Germline loops: CDR1 KGHDR, CDR2 SFDVKD. There are 13 residues in the CDR3.

The rearrangement links TRBV6-5 to TRBJ1-2; D not resolved. Trimming removed 6 bases from V and 8 bases from J, with 16 bases in between. The germline gives CDR1 MNHEY, CDR2 SVGAGI. This CDR3 has 13 amino acids. CDR3 coding DNA: TGTGCCAGCAGCGCGACGTCGGGAGGAGGCTACACCTTC. This codes for CASSATSGGGYTF.

The V call is TRBV29-1, the J call TRBJ2-5, with 9 bases aligning to TRBD1. The junction had 11 bases not matched to a gene; V was cut back by 4 bases and J by 2 bases. CDR3 length: 16 residues. The germline V gene encodes CDR1 SQVTM and CDR2 ANQGSEA. Here the CDR3 DNA reads TGCAGCGTTGTCCGCCTTAGGACAGGGGATCAAGAGACCCAGTACTTC. As protein: CSVVRLRTGDQETQYF.

This chain uses TRBV29-1 with TRBJ2-6; D is ambiguous. This CDR3 region has 12 residues. V gave up 8 bases and J gave up 1 base, with 6 bases separating them. Germline V gene lookup returns CDR1 SQVTM and CDR2 ANQGSEA. The CDR3: CSSISGANVLTF. The CDR3 DNA reads TGCAGCTCAATATCTGGGGCCAACGTCCTGACTTTC.

This clonotype appeared many times. V and J are TRBV7-2 and TRBJ2-3; 7 bases align to TRBD2. The CDR3 runs 16 residues. The V and J ends lost 5 bases and 5 bases, in that order; junction bases with no gene match: 13. Germline CDR1 reads SGHTA; CDR2 reads FQGNSA. CDR3 sequence reads: CASSGSKERGLDTQYF. Here the CDR3 DNA reads TGTGCCAGCAGCGGGTCGAAGGAGCGGGGATTAGATACGCAGTATTTT.

CDR3 amino acids: CASSQERTGNSPLHF. The CDR3 DNA sequence: TGCGCCAGCAGCCAAGAGAGAACGGGGAATTCACCCCTCCACTTT. J is TRBJ1-6 and V is TRBV4-3; D ambiguous. Trimming took 0 bases from V and 7 from J, leaving 10 bases between them. The CDR3 covers 15 residues. Per the germline V gene, CDR1 is LGHNA and CDR2 is YSLEER.

The CDR3 here is CASGLGPKQNTEAFF. The CDR3, as DNA: TGTGCTAGTGGTTTGGGTCCGAAACAGAACACTGAAGCTTTCTTT. The chain links TRBV12-5 to TRBJ1-1; D not resolved. This CDR3 contains 15 residues. Germline V gives CDR1 LGHNT, CDR2 FRNRAP. V was trimmed by 1 base and J by 1 base, leaving 10 bases between them.

This clonotype came up a few times. The V call is TRBV10-3, the J call TRBJ1-1, with TRBD1 matching 7 bases. Germline V lookup: CDR1 ENHRY, CDR2 SYGVKD. The CDR3 is 13 amino acids. Losses at the gene ends were 8 bases for V and 1 base for J; bases not matched to a gene: 4. CDR3 nucleotides: TGTGCCATCCAGGGACAGTCGAACACTGAAGCTTTCTTT. This encodes CAIQGQSNTEAFF.

V gene TRBV29-1 combines with J gene TRBJ2-2; no clear D. The CDR3 totals 12 residues. CDR1 and CDR2 from the germline V gene are SQVTM and ANQGSEA. Trimming took 2 bases from V and 4 from J, leaving 5 bases between them. This chain's CDR3 is CSVETSTGELFF. The DNA of the CDR3 is TGCAGCGTTGAAACGAGCACCGGGGAGCTGTTTTTT.

V gene TRBV4-1 combines with J gene TRBJ2-7; 9 bases agree with TRBD1. The CDR3 has 17 amino acids. Germline assignment: CDR1 MGHRA and CDR2 YSYEKL. Trimming cost V 1 base and J 2 bases; bases outside gene matches: 9. Written as DNA, the CDR3 is TGCGCCAGCAGCCAAGCCATCCTCCGGGACAGGGCCTACGAGCAGTACTTC. The encoded protein is CASSQAILRDRAYEQYF.

The chain carries TRBV5-1 and TRBJ2-3, with D unclear. Germline V gene lookup returns CDR1 SGHRS and CDR2 YFSETQ. V was clipped by 5 bases and J by 0 bases, with 7 bases between them. The CDR3 length is 13 residues. CDR3 loop: CASRQDSTDTQYF. The CDR3 DNA reads TGCGCCAGCAGGCAGGACAGCACAGATACGCAGTATTTT.

V usage is TRBV12-3 or TRBV12-4 and J usage is TRBJ2-7; 9 nucleotides line up with TRBD1. There are 15 residues in the CDR3. Trimming removed 5 bases from V and 6 bases from J; junction bases left unmatched: 11. The CDR3: CASSPDRGLYVEQYV. In DNA form, the CDR3 reads TGTGCCAGCAGTCCCGACAGGGGGTTGTACGTCGAGCAGTACGTC.

The rearrangement uses TRBV4-1 and TRBJ2-3, with D perhaps matching TRBD2 (6 bases). CDR1 and CDR2 (germline): MGHRA, YSYEKL. The CDR3 runs to 12 residues. Trimming left V 1 base short and J 14 bases short, with 13 bases between. The CDR3, as DNA: TGCGCCAGCAGCCAAGGGCGGGACCAAAGGTATTTT. Protein product: CASSQGRDQRYF.

The chain links TRBV29-1 to TRBJ2-1, with a weak D call TRBD1 (5 bases). In germline, CDR1 is SQVTM, CDR2 ANQGSEA. Trimming stripped 8 bases from V and 15 bases from J, with 20 bases between. The CDR3 consists of 11 residues. CDR3 loop: CSLTRQGKGFF. The CDR3 DNA reads as TGCAGCCTGACCCGTCAGGGTAAGGGGTTCTTC.

The CDR3 DNA follows: TGTGCCAGCAGTTACCAGGGACAGGGAGAGACCCAGTACTTC. As protein: CASSYQGQGETQYF. The chain is built from TRBV6-2 or TRBV6-3 and TRBJ2-5; 9 positions agree with TRBD1. Trimming cost V 2 bases and J 4 bases; bases outside gene matches: 2. Germline-derived CDR1 and CDR2 are MNHEY and SVGEGT. This CDR3 has 14 residues.